This TCR beta chain was found in a study of blood T cell repertoires in COVID-19. CDR3 size: 19 residues. The V and J ends lost 1 base and 1 base respectively, with 22 bases between them. CDR1 is SGHVS, CDR2 FNYEAQ, per germline. The data were produced by immunoSEQ multiplex PCR, yet TCRdb's version contains in-frame clones alone and is incomplete. The sample yields about 160,000 clones, 83% seen once. This chain uses TRBV7-6 with TRBJ1-1, with a weak D call TRBD1 (6 bases). The sequenced sample consisted of PBMCs or T cells enriched from blood (not recorded which). This TCR was recovered from a woman between 50 and 59 years old who had recovered from COVID-19. In DNA form, the CDR3 reads TGTGCCAGCAGCTTAGGCCCATCTACCTCGACAGGCCGGAACACTGAAGCTTTCTTT. Its translation is CASSLGPSTSTGRNTEAFF.